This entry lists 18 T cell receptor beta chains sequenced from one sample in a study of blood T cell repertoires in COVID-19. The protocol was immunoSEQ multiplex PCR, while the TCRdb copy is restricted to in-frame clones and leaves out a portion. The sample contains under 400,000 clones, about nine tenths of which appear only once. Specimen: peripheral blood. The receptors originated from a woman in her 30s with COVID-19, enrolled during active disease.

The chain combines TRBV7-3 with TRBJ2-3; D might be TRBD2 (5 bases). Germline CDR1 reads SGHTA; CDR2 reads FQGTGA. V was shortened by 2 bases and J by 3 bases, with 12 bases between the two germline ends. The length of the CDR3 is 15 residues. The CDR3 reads CASSLRVSATDTQYF. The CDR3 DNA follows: TGTGCCAGCAGCTTACGGGTTAGCGCAACAGATACGCAGTATTTT.

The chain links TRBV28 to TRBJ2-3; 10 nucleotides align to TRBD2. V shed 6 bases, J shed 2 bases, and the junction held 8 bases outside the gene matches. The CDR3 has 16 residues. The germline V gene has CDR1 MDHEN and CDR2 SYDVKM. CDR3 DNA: TGTGCCAGCAGCTTCGGACTAGCGGAACTCACAGATACGCAGTATTTT. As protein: CASSFGLAELTDTQYF.

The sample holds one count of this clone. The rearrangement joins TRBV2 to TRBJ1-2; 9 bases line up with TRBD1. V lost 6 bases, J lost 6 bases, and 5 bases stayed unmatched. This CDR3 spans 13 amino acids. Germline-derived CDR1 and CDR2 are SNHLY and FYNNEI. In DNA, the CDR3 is TGTGCCAGCAGCCGGACAGGGGTAGATGGCTACACCTTC. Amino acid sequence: CASSRTGVDGYTF.

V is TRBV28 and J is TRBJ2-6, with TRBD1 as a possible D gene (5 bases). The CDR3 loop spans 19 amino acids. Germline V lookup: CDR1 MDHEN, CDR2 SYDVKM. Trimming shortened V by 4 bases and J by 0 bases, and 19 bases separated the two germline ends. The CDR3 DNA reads TGTGCCAGCAGTTCTTTAAACAGGCTCTCTTTCTCTGGGGCCAACGTCCTGACTTTC. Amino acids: CASSSLNRLSFSGANVLTF.

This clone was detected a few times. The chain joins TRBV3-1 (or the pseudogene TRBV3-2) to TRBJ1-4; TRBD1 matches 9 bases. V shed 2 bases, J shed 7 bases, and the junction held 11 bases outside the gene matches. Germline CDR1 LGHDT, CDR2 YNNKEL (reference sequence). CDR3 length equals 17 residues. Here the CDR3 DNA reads TGTGCCAGCAGCCAAACAGGGGGCGCGTCCTTAGCTGAAAAACTGTTTTTT. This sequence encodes CASSQTGGASLAEKLFF.

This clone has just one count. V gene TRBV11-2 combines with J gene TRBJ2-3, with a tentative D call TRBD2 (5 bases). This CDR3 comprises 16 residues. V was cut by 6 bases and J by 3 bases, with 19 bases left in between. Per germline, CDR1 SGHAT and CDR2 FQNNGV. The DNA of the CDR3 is TGTGCCAGCAGAATCATATTGGGGAGTGGGACAGATACGCAGTATTTT. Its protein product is CASRIILGSGTDTQYF.

CDR3 loop: CASRAGTGGNQPQHF. The CDR3 DNA follows: TGTGCCAGCAGAGCAGGGACAGGCGGCAATCAGCCCCAGCATTTT. V usage is TRBV6-5 and J usage is TRBJ1-5; 8 positions match TRBD1. V gave up 6 bases and J gave up 2 bases; unmatched junction bases: 6. CDR3 length: 15 residues. The germline CDR1 and CDR2 sequences are MNHEY and SVGAGI.

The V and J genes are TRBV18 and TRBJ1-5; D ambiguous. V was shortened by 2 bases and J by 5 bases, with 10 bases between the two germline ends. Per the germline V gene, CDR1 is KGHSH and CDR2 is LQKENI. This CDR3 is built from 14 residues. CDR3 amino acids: CASSPGRGYQPQHF. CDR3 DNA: TGTGCCAGCTCACCAGGTCGGGGTTATCAGCCCCAGCATTTT.

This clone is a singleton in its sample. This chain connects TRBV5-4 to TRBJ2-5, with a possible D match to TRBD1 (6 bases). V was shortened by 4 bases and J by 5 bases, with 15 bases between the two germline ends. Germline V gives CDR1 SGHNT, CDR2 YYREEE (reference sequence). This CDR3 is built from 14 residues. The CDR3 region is CASSPGGSFETQYF. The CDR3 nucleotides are TGTGCCAGCAGCCCTGGGGGCAGTTTTGAGACCCAGTACTTC.

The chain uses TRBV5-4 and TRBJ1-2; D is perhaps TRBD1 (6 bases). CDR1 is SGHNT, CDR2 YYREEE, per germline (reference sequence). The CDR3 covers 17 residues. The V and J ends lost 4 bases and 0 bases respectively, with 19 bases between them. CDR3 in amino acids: CASSLGVGATANYGYTF. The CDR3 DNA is TGTGCCAGCAGCCTGGGGGTGGGGGCGACGGCTAACTATGGCTACACCTTC. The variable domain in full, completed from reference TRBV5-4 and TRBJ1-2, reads ETGVTQSPTHLIKTRGQQVTLRCSSQSGHNTVSWYQQALGQGPQFIFQYYREEENGRGNFPPRFSGLQFPNYSSELNVNALELDDSALYLCASSLGVGATANYGYTFGSGTRLTVV.

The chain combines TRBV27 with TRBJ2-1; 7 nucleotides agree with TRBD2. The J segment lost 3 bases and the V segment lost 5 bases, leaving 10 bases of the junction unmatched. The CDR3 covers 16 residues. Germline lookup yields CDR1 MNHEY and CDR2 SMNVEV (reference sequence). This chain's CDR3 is CASSDRDYLRYNEQFF. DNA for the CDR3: TGTGCCAGCAGTGACCGGGACTATTTGCGCTACAATGAGCAGTTCTTC.

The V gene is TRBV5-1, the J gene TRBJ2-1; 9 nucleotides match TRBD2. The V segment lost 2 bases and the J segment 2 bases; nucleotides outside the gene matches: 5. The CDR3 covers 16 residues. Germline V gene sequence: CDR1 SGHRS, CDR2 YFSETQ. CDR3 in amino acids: CASSFISGSAYNEQFF. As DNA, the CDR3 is TGCGCCAGCAGCTTCATTAGCGGGAGTGCCTACAATGAGCAGTTCTTC.

CDR3 in DNA: TGTGCCTGGAGTGTACCACGGGTGCGCTGGGCTTTCTTT. Protein sequence: CAWSVPRVRWAFF. The chain combines TRBV30 with TRBJ1-1; D is unresolved. CDR1 is GTSNPN and CDR2 is SVGIG in the germline V gene (reference sequence). The CDR3 is 13 amino acids. Trimming took off 0 bases at V and 11 bases at J, with 16 bases between the two ends.

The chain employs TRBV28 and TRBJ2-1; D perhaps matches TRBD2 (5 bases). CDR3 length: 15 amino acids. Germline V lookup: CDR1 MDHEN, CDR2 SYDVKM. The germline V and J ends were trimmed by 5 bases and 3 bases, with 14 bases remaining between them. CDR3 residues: CASSATLLGYNEQFF. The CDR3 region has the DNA TGTGCCAGCAGTGCCACCTTACTAGGCTACAATGAGCAGTTCTTC.

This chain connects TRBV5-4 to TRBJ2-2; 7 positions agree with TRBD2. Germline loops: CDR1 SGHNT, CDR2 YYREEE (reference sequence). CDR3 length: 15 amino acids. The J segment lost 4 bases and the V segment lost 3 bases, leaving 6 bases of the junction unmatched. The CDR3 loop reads CASSYLTSPTGELFF. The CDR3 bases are TGTGCCAGCAGCTACCTGACTAGCCCCACCGGGGAGCTGTTTTTT.

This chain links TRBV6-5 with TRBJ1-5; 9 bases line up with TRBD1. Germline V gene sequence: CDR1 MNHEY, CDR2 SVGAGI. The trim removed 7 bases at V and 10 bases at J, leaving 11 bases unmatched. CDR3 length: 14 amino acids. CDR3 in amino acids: CASNPGDRAQPQHF. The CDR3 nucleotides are TGTGCCAGCAACCCAGGGGACAGGGCGCAACCCCAGCATTTT.

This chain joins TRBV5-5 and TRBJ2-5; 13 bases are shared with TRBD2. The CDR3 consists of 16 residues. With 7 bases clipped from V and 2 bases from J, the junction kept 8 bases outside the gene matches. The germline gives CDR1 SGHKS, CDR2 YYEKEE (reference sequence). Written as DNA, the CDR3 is TGTGCCAGCGCACTAGCGGGAGGGCCGGGTCAAGAGACCCAGTACTTC. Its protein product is CASALAGGPGQETQYF.

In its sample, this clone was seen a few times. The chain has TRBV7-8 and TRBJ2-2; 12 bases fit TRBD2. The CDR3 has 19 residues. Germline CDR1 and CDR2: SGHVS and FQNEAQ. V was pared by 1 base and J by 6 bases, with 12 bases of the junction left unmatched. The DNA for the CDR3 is TGTGCCAGCAGCTTAGTTGGGCTAGCGGGAGGGGGTTTTCCCGGGGAGCTGTTTTTT. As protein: CASSLVGLAGGGFPGELFF.